Listed below are T cell receptor beta chains from one sample, sequenced in a study of cytomegalovirus exposure and HLA in healthy donors. Measured with immunoSEQ multiplex PCR; TCRdb has only the in-frame clones, and not every one. Its listing shows tens of thousands of clones. The sample comprised PBMCs. The receptors derive from a boy aged 5-17 years in good health and CMV-seronegative. Both conserved end residues are part of each CDR3. D genes are given only for firm matches.

TRBJ2-3,15,TRBV6-6,TRBD2,TGTGCCAGCAGGGGGACTAGCGCTAGCACAGATACGCAGTATTTT,CASRGTSASTDTQYF
TRBJ2-3,12,TRBV2,.,TGTGCCAGCAGCTCCACAACAGATACGCAGTATTTT,CASSSTTDTQYF
TRBJ2-1,16,TRBV6-5,.,TGTGCCAGCAGTTACAAGAGCGGGCCTTCCTACAATGAGCAGTTCTTC,CASSYKSGPSYNEQFF
TRBJ2-3,14,TRBV15,TRBD2,TGTGCCACCAGCAATACAAATAGCGGGGATACGCAGTATTTT,CATSNTNSGDTQYF
TRBJ2-6,14,TRBV6-1,.,TGTGCCAGCACGCGGGTAGCCGGGGCCAACGTCCTGACTTTC,CASTRVAGANVLTF
TRBJ2-5,13,TRBV10-1,.,TGCGCCAGCAGTGACCCGCTAAAAGAGACCCAGTACTTC,CASSDPLKETQYF
TRBJ2-5,14,TRBV27,.,TGTGCCAGCAGTTTAAGAACAGGCCAAGAGACCCAGTACTTC,CASSLRTGQETQYF
TRBJ1-2,14,TRBV6-5,TRBD1,TGTGCCAGCAGTTACCGACAGGGTCGCTATGGCTACACCTTC,CASSYRQGRYGYTF
TRBJ1-2,14,TRBV14,.,TGTGCCAGCAGCCAACGTTCGGCTAACTATGGCTACACCTTC,CASSQRSANYGYTF
TRBJ2-5,14,TRBV6-5,TRBD2,TGTGCCAGCAGTTACATGACTAGCGGTATAAAGCAGTACTTC,CASSYMTSGIKQYF
TRBJ1-2,12,TRBV30,TRBD1,TGTGCCTGCGGGACAGGGGGCCCAGGCTACACCTTC,CACGTGGPGYTF
TRBJ2-7,15,TRBV19,TRBD2,TGTGCCAGTAAAGCGGGGGGCCTAGGCTCCTACGAGCAGTACTTC,CASKAGGLGSYEQYF
TRBJ1-2,14,TRBV7-9,.,TGTGCCAGCCACAGTACCGGGACACATGGCGGCTACACCTTC,CASHSTGTHGGYTF
TRBJ2-3,13,TRBV10-3,.,TGTGCCATCACCCAGGCCTCCACAGATACGCAGTATTTT,CAITQASTDTQYF
TRBJ2-7,15,TRBV18,.,TGTGCCAGCTCAGACCGCCCGACTACGCCCTACGAGCAGTACTTC,CASSDRPTTPYEQYF
TRBJ1-2,15,TRBV7-9,TRBD1,TGTGCCAGCAGCCGCACCACAGGGGGCGTTGGGGGCTACACCTTC,CASSRTTGGVGGYTF
TRBJ1-6,16,TRBV10-3,TRBD1,TGTGCCATCAGTGAGTCCTCCGGGACAGGGAATTCACCCCTCCACTTT,CAISESSGTGNSPLHF
TRBJ2-7,12,TRBV29-1,.,TGCAGCGTTGAAGCTGAGGCCTACGAGCAGTACTTC,CSVEAEAYEQYF
TRBJ1-2,15,TRBV6-6,TRBD1,TGTGCCAGCAGTTACGAGGGGACAGGGGTGCGTGGCTACACCTTC,CASSYEGTGVRGYTF
TRBJ1-5,13,TRBV27,.,TGTGCCAGCAGTTTCTTCCCGAATCAGCCCCAGCATTTT,CASSFFPNQPQHF
TRBJ2-1,15,TRBV30,TRBD2,TGTGCCTGGGGGGCTCGCGACGGGAGGGCCACAGGTCAGTTCTTC,CAWGARDGRATGQFF
TRBJ2-7,16,TRBV6-6,TRBD1,TGTGCCAGCAGTTACGTACTGGGACAGAATACCTACGAGCAGTACTTC,CASSYVLGQNTYEQYF
TRBJ1-6,15,TRBV27,TRBD1,TGTGCCAGCAGTCGAAGTGGACAGGGGAATTCACCCCTCCACTTT,CASSRSGQGNSPLHF
TRBJ1-5,16,TRBV6-1,TRBD1,TGTGCCAGCAGTGAAGGTAGAACAGGGGGCGGTCAGCCCCAGCATTTT,CASSEGRTGGGQPQHF
TRBJ1-5,14,TRBV28,.,TGTGCCAGCTCTAGGTCAGGGCCTGATCAGCCCCAGCATTTT,CASSRSGPDQPQHF
TRBJ1-5,15,TRBV27,.,TGTGCCAGCAGTTTATCGAAGGTTGGCGGGCAGCCCCAGCATTTT,CASSLSKVGGQPQHF
TRBJ2-5,15,TRBV2,.,TGTGCCAGCAGTGACGGACAGTTGGGTTTAGAGACCCAGTACTTC,CASSDGQLGLETQYF
TRBJ2-7,15,TRBV5-1,TRBD2,TGCGCCAGCTGGAGCGGGAGGACCGCCTCCTACGAGCAGTACTTC,CASWSGRTASYEQYF
TRBJ1-4,15,TRBV7-9,.,TGTGCCAGCAGCTTAGGTGCCGGGGGAAGTGAAAAACTGTTTTTT,CASSLGAGGSEKLFF
TRBJ2-1,13,TRBV11-2,TRBD2,TGTGCCAGCAGCGACGGACTAGTCTATGAGCAGTTCTTC,CASSDGLVYEQFF
TRBJ1-1,19,TRBV6-7,TRBD1,TGTGCCAGCAGTTACAGACCAGGGACAGGGGGTGGATGGGGCACTGAAGCTTTCTTT,CASSYRPGTGGGWGTEAFF
TRBJ2-7,15,TRBV5-1,.,TGCGCCAGCAGCTTCGGGCAGGGGGGAGCCTACGAGCAGTACTTC,CASSFGQGGAYEQYF
TRBJ2-1,12,TRBV7-3,.,TGTGCCAGCAGCTCGCGTGACAATGAGCAGTTCTTC,CASSSRDNEQFF
TRBJ1-3,16,TRBV5-1,.,TGCGCCACTAGTCCAGGAGGCGGTACCTCTGGAAACACCATATATTTT,CATSPGGGTSGNTIYF
TRBJ2-5,15,TRBV19,TRBD2,TGTGCCAGTAAGGGGCTAGCGGGGGGCCGGGAGACCCAGTACTTC,CASKGLAGGRETQYF
TRBJ2-2,14,TRBV7-9,TRBD2,TGTGCCAGCACCAAAGGCGGGGGAACCGGGGAGCTGTTTTTT,CASTKGGGTGELFF
TRBJ2-7,14,TRBV27,TRBD2,TGTGCCAGCAGTCCGCGGGGGGTCGGGAACGAGCAGTACTTC,CASSPRGVGNEQYF
TRBJ2-6,18,TRBV5-6,TRBD2,TGTGCCAGCAGCTTGGTGGGGGGGGGATCCTCTGGGGCCAACGTCCTGACTTTC,CASSLVGGGSSGANVLTF
TRBJ1-6,14,TRBV10-2,.,TGCGCCAGCACCTCCCCGGGACAAAATTCACCCCTCCACTTT,CASTSPGQNSPLHF
TRBJ1-5,15,TRBV7-2,TRBD1,TGTGCCAGCAGCCTCCGGGACAGGGATACTCAGCCCCAGCATTTT,CASSLRDRDTQPQHF
TRBJ2-1,13,TRBV29-1,.,TGCAGCGGCGCGGTACACGAGATCGCTGAGCAGTTCTTC,CSGAVHEIAEQFF
TRBJ1-5,14,TRBV6-1,.,TGTGCCAGCATGGAAGCCCTTAGCAATCAGCCCCAGCATTTT,CASMEALSNQPQHF
TRBJ1-4,15,TRBV5-1,TRBD1,TGCGCCAGCAGCTTGGTCCAGGGGGCGGATGAAAAACTGTTTTTT,CASSLVQGADEKLFF
TRBJ2-7,14,TRBV29-1,TRBD2,TGCAGCGCCGCTAGCGGGAGGGCCTTAGGTGAGCAGTACTTC,CSAASGRALGEQYF
TRBJ2-6,20,TRBV19,TRBD1,TGTGCCAGTAGTATTCTTCCAGGGGGCACTACCTCCTCTGGGGCCAACGTCCTGACTTTC,CASSILPGGTTSSGANVLTF